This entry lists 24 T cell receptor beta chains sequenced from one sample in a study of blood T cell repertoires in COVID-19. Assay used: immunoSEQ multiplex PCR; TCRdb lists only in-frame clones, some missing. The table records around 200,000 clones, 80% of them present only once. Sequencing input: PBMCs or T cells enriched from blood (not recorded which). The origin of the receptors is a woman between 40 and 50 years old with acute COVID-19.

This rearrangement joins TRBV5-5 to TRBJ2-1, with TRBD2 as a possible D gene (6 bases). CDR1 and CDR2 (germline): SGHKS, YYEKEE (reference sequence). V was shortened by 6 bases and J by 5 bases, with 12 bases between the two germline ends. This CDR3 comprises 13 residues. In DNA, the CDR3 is TGTGCCAGCAACCCTTGGAGGGACAATGAGCAGTTCTTC. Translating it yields CASNPWRDNEQFF. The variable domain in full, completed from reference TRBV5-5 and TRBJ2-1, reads DAGVTQSPTHLIKTRGQQVTLRCSPISGHKSVSWYQQVLGQGPQFIFQYYEKEERGRGNFPDRFSARQFPNYSSELNVNALLLGDSALYLCASNPWRDNEQFFGPGTRLTVL.

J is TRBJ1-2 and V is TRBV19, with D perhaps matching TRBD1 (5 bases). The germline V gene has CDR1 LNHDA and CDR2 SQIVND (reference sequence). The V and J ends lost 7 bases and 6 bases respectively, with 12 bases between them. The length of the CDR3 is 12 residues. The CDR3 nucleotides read TGTGCCAGTACCATTGGGGCGAATGGCTACACCTTC. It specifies CASTIGANGYTF.

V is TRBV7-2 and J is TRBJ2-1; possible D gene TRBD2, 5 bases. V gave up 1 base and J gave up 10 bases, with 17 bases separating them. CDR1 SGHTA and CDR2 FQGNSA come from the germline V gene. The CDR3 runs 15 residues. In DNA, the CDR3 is TGTGCCAGCAGCTTAGTCGGCGGGTTGTCACACGAGCAGTTCTTC. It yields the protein CASSLVGGLSHEQFF. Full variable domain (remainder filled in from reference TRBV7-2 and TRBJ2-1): GAGVSQSPSNKVTEKGKDVELRCDPISGHTALYWYRQSLGQGLEFLIYFQGNSAPDKSGLPSDRFSAERTGGSVSTLTIQRTQQEDSAVYLCASSLVGGLSHEQFFGPGTRLTVL.

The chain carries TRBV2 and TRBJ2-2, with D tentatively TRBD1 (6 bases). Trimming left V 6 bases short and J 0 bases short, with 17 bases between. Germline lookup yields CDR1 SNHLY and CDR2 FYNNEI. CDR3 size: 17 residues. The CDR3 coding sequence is TGTGCCAGCAGGAGAGGGACATTTCCAGCGAACACCGGGGAGCTGTTTTTT. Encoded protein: CASRRGTFPANTGELFF.

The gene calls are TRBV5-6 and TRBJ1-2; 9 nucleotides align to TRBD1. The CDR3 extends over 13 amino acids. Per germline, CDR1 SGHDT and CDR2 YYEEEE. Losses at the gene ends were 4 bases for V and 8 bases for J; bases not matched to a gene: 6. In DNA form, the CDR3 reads TGTGCCAGCAGCCGGACAGGGGCGGTGGGCTACACCTTC. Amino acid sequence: CASSRTGAVGYTF.

CDR3 sequence: CASSPGVGDRSYNEQFF. The CDR3 coding sequence is TGTGCCAGCAGCCCGGGGGTCGGGGACAGAAGCTACAATGAGCAGTTCTTC. The rearrangement uses TRBV5-4 and TRBJ2-1, with D possibly being TRBD1 (7 bases). Deletions cut 4 bases from V and 3 bases from J, with 20 bases between. The CDR3 runs 17 residues. CDR1 is SGHNT and CDR2 is YYREEE in the germline V gene (reference sequence).

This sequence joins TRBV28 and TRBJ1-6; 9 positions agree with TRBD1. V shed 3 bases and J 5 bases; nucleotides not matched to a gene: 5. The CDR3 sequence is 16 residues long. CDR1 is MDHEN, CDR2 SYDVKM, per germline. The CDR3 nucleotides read TGTGCCAGCAGTTTGGGGACAGGGAACCATAATTCACCCCTCCACTTT. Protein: CASSLGTGNHNSPLHF.

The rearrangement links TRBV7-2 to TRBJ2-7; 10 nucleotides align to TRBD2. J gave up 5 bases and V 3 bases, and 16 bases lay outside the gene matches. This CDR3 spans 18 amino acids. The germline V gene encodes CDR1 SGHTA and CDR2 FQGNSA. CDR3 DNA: TGTGCCAGCAGCTTCCTCGCGGCGCTAGCGGGAGAAGATCACGAGCAGTACTTC. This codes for CASSFLAALAGEDHEQYF.

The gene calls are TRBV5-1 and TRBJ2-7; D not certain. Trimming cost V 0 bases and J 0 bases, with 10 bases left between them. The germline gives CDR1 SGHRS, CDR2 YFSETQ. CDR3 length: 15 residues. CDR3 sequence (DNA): TGCGCCAGCAGCTTGGCCGTAGGAGACTCCTACGAGCAGTACTTC. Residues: CASSLAVGDSYEQYF.

CDR3 region: CSVEGYRGTYGEQYF. The CDR3 nucleotides read TGCAGCGTTGAGGGGTACAGGGGGACTTATGGGGAGCAGTACTTC. The gene calls are TRBV29-1 and TRBJ2-7; 8 bases line up with TRBD1. The CDR3 covers 15 residues. Germline-derived CDR1 and CDR2 are SQVTM and ANQGSEA. Unmatched junction bases numbered 14, after V lost 3 bases and J lost 7 bases.

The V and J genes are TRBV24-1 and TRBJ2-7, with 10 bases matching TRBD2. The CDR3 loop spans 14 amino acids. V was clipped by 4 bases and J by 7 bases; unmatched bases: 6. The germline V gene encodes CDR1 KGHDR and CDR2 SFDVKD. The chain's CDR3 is CATSDGTSAGEQYF. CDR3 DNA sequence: TGTGCCACCAGTGACGGGACTAGCGCGGGGGAGCAGTACTTC.

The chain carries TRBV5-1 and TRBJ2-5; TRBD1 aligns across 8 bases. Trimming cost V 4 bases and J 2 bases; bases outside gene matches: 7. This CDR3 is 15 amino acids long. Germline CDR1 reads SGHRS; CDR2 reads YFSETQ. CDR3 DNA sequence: TGCGCCAGCAGCCCACAGGGGGGTCTTCAAGAGACCCAGTACTTC. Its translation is CASSPQGGLQETQYF.

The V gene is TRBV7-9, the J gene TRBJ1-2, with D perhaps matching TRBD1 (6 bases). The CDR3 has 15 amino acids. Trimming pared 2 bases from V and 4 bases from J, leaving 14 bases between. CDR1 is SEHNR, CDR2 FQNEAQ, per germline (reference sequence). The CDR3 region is CASSLSGVLSYGYTF. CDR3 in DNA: TGTGCCAGCAGCTTATCAGGGGTCCTGAGCTATGGCTACACCTTC.

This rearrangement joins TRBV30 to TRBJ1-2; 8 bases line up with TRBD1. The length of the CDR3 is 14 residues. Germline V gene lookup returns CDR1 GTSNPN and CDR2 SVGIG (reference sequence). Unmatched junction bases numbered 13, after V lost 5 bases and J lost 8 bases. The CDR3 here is CAWETSGTGGGYTF. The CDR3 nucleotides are TGTGCCTGGGAGACGTCCGGGACAGGAGGAGGCTACACCTTC. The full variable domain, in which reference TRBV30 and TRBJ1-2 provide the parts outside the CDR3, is SQTIHQWPATLVQPVGSPLSLECTVEGTSNPNLYWYRQAAGRGLQLLFYSVGIGQISSEVPQNLSASRPQDRQFILSSKKLLLSDSGFYLCAWETSGTGGGYTFGSGTRLTVV.

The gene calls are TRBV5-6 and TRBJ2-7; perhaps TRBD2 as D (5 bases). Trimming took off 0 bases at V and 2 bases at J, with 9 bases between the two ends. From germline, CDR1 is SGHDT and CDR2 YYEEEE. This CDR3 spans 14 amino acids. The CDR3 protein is CASSLGAGTYEQYF. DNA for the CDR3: TGTGCCAGCAGCTTGGGGGCGGGTACCTACGAGCAGTACTTC.

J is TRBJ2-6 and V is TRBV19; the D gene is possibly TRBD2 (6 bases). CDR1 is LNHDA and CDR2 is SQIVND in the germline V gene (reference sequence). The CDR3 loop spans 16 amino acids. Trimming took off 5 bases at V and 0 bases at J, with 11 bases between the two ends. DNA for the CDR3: TGTGCCAGTAGTCCCTCCGGGGGCTCTGGGGCCAACGTCCTGACTTTC. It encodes CASSPSGGSGANVLTF.

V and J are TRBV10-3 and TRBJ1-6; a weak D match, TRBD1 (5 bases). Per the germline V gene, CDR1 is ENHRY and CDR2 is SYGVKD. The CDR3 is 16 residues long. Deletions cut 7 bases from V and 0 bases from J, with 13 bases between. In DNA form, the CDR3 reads TGTGCCATCAAGGAGACAGAAGTCTCCTATAATTCACCCCTCCACTTT. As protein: CAIKETEVSYNSPLHF.

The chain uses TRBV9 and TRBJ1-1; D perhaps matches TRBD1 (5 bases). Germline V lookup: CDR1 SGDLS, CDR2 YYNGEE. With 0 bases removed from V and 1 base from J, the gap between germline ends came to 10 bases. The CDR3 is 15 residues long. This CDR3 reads CASSVVPGQNTEAFF. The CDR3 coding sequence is TGTGCCAGCAGCGTAGTTCCAGGGCAGAACACTGAAGCTTTCTTT.

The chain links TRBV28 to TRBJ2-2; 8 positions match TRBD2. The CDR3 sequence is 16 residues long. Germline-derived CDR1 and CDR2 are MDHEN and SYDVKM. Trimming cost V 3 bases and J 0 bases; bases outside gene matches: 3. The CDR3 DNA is TGTGCCAGCAGTTTCTTAGCGGGGACGAACACCGGGGAGCTGTTTTTT. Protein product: CASSFLAGTNTGELFF.

The CDR3, as DNA: TGTGCCAGTAGTATAGGACGACAGGACAGGGGGTTTGAGACCCAGTACTTC. Protein product: CASSIGRQDRGFETQYF. The chain has TRBV19 and TRBJ2-5; 10 bases agree with TRBD1. CDR3 size: 17 residues. Germline loops: CDR1 LNHDA, CDR2 SQIVND (reference sequence). V was clipped by 1 base and J by 5 bases; unmatched bases: 10. Variable domain in full (rest from reference TRBV19 and TRBJ2-5): DGGITQSPKYLFRKEGQNVTLSCEQNLNHDAMYWYRQDPGQGLRLIYYSQIVNDFQKGDIAEGYSVSREKKESFPLTVTSAQKNPTAFYLCASSIGRQDRGFETQYFGPGTRLLVL.

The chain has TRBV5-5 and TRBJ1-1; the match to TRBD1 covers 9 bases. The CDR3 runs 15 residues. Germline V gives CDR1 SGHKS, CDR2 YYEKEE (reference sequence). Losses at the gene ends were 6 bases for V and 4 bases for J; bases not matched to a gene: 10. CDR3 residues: CASIPYRGRSTEAFF. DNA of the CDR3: TGTGCCAGCATACCTTACAGGGGGCGAAGCACTGAAGCTTTCTTT.

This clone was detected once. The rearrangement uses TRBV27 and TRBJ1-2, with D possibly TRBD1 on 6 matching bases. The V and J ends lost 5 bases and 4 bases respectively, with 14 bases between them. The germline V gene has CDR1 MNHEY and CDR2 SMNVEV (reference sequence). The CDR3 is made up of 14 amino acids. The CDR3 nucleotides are TGTGCCAGCAGTCTCCAAGGACAGTCCTATGGCTACACCTTC. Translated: CASSLQGQSYGYTF.

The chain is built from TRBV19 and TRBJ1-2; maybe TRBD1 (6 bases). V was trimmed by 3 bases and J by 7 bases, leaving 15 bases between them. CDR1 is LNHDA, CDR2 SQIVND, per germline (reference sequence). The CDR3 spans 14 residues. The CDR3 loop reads CASSITGGASGYTF. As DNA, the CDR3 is TGTGCCAGTAGTATCACGGGGGGCGCGTCTGGCTACACCTTC.

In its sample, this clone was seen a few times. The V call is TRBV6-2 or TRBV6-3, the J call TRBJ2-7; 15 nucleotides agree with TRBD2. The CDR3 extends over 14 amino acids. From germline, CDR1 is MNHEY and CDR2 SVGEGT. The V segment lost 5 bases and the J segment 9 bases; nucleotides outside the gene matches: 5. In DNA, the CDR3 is TGTGCCAGCAGTCAAGGACTAGCGGGAGGGCGGCAGTACTTC. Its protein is CASSQGLAGGRQYF.